The 14 T cell receptor beta chains reported below all come from one sample, sequenced in a study of T cell repertoires in cytomegalovirus infection. Using its own MiXCR run on the reads, TCRdb lists one record per CDR3 protein. The table shows about 740,000 distinct CDR3 sequences, with about a third occurring only once. The sample comprised PBMCs. The receptors were gathered from a human donor in good health (CMV status not recorded). Some clones in this sample may be carry-over from other donors' samples.

The chain employs TRBV9 and TRBJ1-5; the match to TRBD1 covers 8 bases. This CDR3 has 15 amino acids. V gave up 0 bases and J gave up 3 bases; unmatched junction bases: 2. Germline V gene data show CDR1 as SGDLS and CDR2 as YYNGEE. DNA of the CDR3: TGTGCCAGCAGCGTAGGGACAGGGTTCAATCAGCCCCAGCATTTT. This translates into CASSVGTGFNQPQHF.

The chain carries TRBV7-9 and TRBJ1-1; TRBD1 aligns across 7 bases. The CDR3 has 12 residues. The V and J ends lost 5 bases and 6 bases, in that order; junction bases with no gene match: 3. Germline V CDR1 and CDR2: SEHNR, FQNEAQ (reference sequence). The CDR3 loop reads CASSPGQSEAFF. CDR3 sequence (DNA): TGTGCCAGCAGCCCGGGACAGTCTGAAGCTTTCTTT.

This sequence joins TRBV7-3 and TRBJ2-2; 7 nucleotides line up with TRBD2. The CDR3 covers 15 residues. The trim removed 5 bases at V and 5 bases at J, leaving 8 bases unmatched. In germline, CDR1 is SGHTA, CDR2 FQGTGA. CDR3: CASSVRGGATGELFF. As DNA, the CDR3 is TGTGCCAGCAGCGTCCGCGGGGGAGCGACCGGGGAGCTGTTTTTT.

About this clonotype itself: The germline gene is not matched at one end of the junction; a read error may be the cause. This chain uses TRBV6-1 with TRBJ1-5; 9 nucleotides agree with TRBD1. The CDR3 spans 17 residues. The germline gives CDR1 MNHNS, CDR2 SASEGT. The CDR3: CARERDRVRGGNPPTRF. The CDR3 bases are TGTGCCAGAGAGCGGGACAGGGTACGTGGGGGCAATCCTCCCACGCGTTTT.

This clonotype came up a few times. The CDR3 region has the DNA TGTGCCAGCAGCTTGGTATTCGGGCCAGCGAACACCGGGGAGCTGTTTTTT. As protein: CASSLVFGPANTGELFF. This chain connects TRBV5-5 to TRBJ2-2; D call uncertain. V dropped 0 bases and J dropped 0 bases, with 12 bases sitting between them. This CDR3 comprises 17 residues. The V gene's germline CDR1 is SGHKS and CDR2 YYEKEE (reference sequence).

This clonotype has a handful of counts. The DNA of the CDR3 is TGCGCCAGCAGCGAGGGCTCCCAAGAGACCCAGTACTTC. Translated, it gives CASSEGSQETQYF. The rearrangement uses TRBV5-1 and TRBJ2-5; D possibly corresponds to TRBD2 (5 bases). CDR1 SGHRS and CDR2 YFSETQ come from the germline V gene. The CDR3 is 13 residues long. Trimming removed 4 bases from V and 1 base from J, with 8 bases in between.

This clonotype was seen only a few times. V usage is TRBV7-9 and J usage is TRBJ2-3, with TRBD2 matching over 7 bases. V lost 8 bases and J lost 4; bases outside the gene matches: 9. The germline V gene encodes CDR1 SEHNR and CDR2 FQNEAQ (reference sequence). This CDR3 is built from 14 residues. CDR3 loop: CASGWASGADTQYF. The DNA for the CDR3 is TGTGCCAGCGGTTGGGCTAGCGGAGCAGATACGCAGTATTTT. Looking up the rest from reference TRBV7-9 and TRBJ2-3 gives the full variable domain: DTGVSQNPRHKITKRGQNVTFRCDPISEHNRLYWYRQTLGQGPEFLTYFQNEAQLEKSRLLSDRFSAERPKGSFSTLEIQRTEQGDSAMYLCASGWASGADTQYFGPGTRLTVL.

This clonotype occurred a few times. This rearrangement joins TRBV5-5 to TRBJ1-3; 8 bases fit TRBD1. Germline CDR1 reads SGHKS; CDR2 reads YYEKEE (reference sequence). The CDR3 contains 20 residues. The V segment lost 0 bases and the J segment 0 bases; nucleotides outside the gene matches: 14. The CDR3 bases are TGTGCCAGCAGCTTGGGCAACCCCTGGGGGGACAGGCACTCTGGAAACACCATATATTTT. This gives the protein CASSLGNPWGDRHSGNTIYF.

This clonotype was recorded a few times. V gene TRBV7-8 combines with J gene TRBJ2-2; D remains unclear. In germline, CDR1 is SGHVS, CDR2 FQNEAQ. This CDR3 comprises 14 residues. V gave up 5 bases and J gave up 6 bases, with 13 bases separating them. DNA for the CDR3: TGTGCCAGCAGCAACCGCTATATTCCCGGGGAGCTGTTTTTT. Its translation: CASSNRYIPGELFF.

This clonotype has a handful of counts. The chain links TRBV7-8 to TRBJ2-1, with D perhaps assigned TRBD1 or TRBD2 (5 bases each). V was pared by 8 bases and J by 7 bases, with 18 bases between. The germline V gene has CDR1 SGHVS and CDR2 FQNEAQ. This CDR3 contains 14 residues. CDR3: CASSSTGPGNEQFF. The DNA for the CDR3 is TGTGCCAGCTCGAGTACGGGGCCGGGGAATGAGCAGTTCTTC.

The J gene is TRBJ1-2, the V gene TRBV7-2, with D unclear. With 1 base removed from V and 2 bases from J, the gap between germline ends came to 14 bases. Per germline, CDR1 SGHTA and CDR2 FQGNSA. This CDR3 region has 16 residues. The CDR3 sequence: CASSLVSAGRNYGYTF. The DNA of the CDR3 is TGTGCCAGCAGCTTAGTTTCTGCGGGCAGGAACTATGGCTACACCTTC.

The chain links TRBV27 to TRBJ1-1; 7 bases are a match to TRBD1. CDR1 is MNHEY, CDR2 SMNVEV, per germline (reference sequence). The CDR3 length is 15 residues. V shed 5 bases, J shed 4 bases, and the junction held 10 bases outside the gene matches. The CDR3, as DNA: TGTGCCAGCAGTGGTTACAGGGGTTTGTCCACTGAAGCTTTCTTT. Its protein is CASSGYRGLSTEAFF.

The chain combines TRBV12-3 or TRBV12-4 with TRBJ1-4; D not certain. The V and J ends lost 3 bases and 8 bases respectively, with 19 bases between them. The CDR3 totals 16 residues. The DNA of the CDR3 is TGTGCCAGCAGTTTTACTGTCATTGTAAGTGGAGAAAAACTGTTTTTT. Translation: CASSFTVIVSGEKLFF.

This chain joins TRBV15 and TRBJ2-2, with D maybe TRBD1 (5 bases). Trimming took off 11 bases at V and 4 bases at J, with 23 bases between the two ends. This CDR3 is built from 16 residues. Germline V gene data show CDR1 as LNHNV and CDR2 as YYDKDF (reference sequence). CDR3 nucleotides: TGTGCCGACAGCAGGATTCAGGGAAGGGGCACCGGGGAGCTGTTTTTT. Translating gives CADSRIQGRGTGELFF.